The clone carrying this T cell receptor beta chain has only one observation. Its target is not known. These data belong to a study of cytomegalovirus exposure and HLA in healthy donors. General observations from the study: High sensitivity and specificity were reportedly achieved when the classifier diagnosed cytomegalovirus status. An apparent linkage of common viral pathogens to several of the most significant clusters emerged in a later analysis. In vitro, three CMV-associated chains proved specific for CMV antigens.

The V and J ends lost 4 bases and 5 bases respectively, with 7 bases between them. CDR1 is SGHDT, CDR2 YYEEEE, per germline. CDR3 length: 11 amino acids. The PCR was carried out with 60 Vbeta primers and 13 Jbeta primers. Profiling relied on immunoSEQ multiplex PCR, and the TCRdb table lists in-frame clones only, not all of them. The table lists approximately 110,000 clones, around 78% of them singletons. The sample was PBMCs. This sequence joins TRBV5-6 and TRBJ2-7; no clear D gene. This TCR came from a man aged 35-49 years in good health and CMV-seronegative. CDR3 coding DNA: TGTGCCAGCAGCCCCAACAACGAGCAGTACTTC. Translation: CASSPNNEQYF.